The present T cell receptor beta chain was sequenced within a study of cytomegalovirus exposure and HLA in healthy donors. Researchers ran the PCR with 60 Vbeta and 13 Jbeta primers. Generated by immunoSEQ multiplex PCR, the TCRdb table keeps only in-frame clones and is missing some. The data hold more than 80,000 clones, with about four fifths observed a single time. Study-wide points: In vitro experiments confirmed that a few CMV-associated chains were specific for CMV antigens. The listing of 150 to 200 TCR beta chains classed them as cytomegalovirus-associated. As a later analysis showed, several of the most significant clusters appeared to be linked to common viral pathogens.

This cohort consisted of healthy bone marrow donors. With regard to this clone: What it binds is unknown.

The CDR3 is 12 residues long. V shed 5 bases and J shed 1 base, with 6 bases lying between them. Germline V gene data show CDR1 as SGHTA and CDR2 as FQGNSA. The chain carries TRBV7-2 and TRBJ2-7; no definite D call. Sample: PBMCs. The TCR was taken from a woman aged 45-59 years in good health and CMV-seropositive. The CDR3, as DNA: TGTGCCAGCAGCCCCAATTCCTACGAGCAGTACTTC. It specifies CASSPNSYEQYF.